This T cell receptor (beta chain) was identified during a study of T cells in Graves' hyperthyroidism and ophthalmopathy. Study-wide findings and caveats: Most thyroid clonotypes with frequency above 0.001 were detected in blood.

From RNA transcripts, TCR beta CDR3 regions were amplified. HTBI primers were the set used in a first-round RT-PCR of the TCR CDR3. Via MiXCR, TCRdb re-called the multiplex PCR reads, giving one row per CDR3 protein. The table lists hundreds of thousands of distinct CDR3 sequences, around 17% of them singletons, with around 30% in the top ten. Clinical symptoms, serum thyroxine, TRAb, thyroid ultrasound and orbital computed tomography established diagnosis. Germline CDR1 is KGHDR and CDR2 is SFDVKD. V was clipped by 3 bases and J by 0 bases; unmatched bases: 15. The CDR3 spans 22 residues. Points on this clonotype: Its antigen is unknown.

The sequencing sample was made of blood. The chain carries TRBV24-1 and TRBJ2-2, with TRBD2 matching over 13 bases. The TCR was taken from a woman aged 18-29 years with Graves' ophthalmopathy. CDR3 in DNA: TGTGCCACCAGTGATATGAACACCGGGACTAGCGGGAACCCTACGAACACCGGGGAGCTGTTTTTT. Its translation is CATSDMNTGTSGNPTNTGELFF.